A selection of T cell receptor beta chains follows, all from one sample in a study of T cells after yellow fever vaccination. TCRdb re-called the 5' RACE reads with MiXCR, one entry per CDR3 protein. The sample holds roughly 300,000 distinct CDR3 sequences, roughly 8.3% seen once. This sample comprised PBMCs, obtained roughly 47 days after the first yellow fever vaccination. These receptors were obtained from a man between 18 and 29 years old who received the YFV17D yellow fever vaccine. Each CDR3 is given with its conserved first and last residue. D genes are given only for firm matches. The size entry is marked missing in some rows and otherwise reads once, few, many or a size class.

V	size	D	J	CDR3	DNA
TRBV11-1	-	TRBD2	TRBJ2-2	CASSFPQRGTFANTGELFF	TGTGCCAGCAGCTTCCCCCAGCGGGGGACCTTCGCGAACACCGGGGAGCTGTTTTTT
TRBV19	-	-	TRBJ2-3	CASSNRRTDTQYF	TGTGCCAGTAGTAACAGGAGAACAGATACGCAGTATTTT
TRBV7-6	few	TRBD2	TRBJ2-3	CASSVLAGAADTQYF	TGTGCCAGCAGTGTTCTAGCGGGGGCGGCGGATACGCAGTATTTT
TRBV15	few	-	TRBJ1-1	CATSSMGDTEAFF	TGTGCCACCAGCAGCATGGGCGACACTGAAGCTTTCTTT
TRBV6-5	-	-	TRBJ2-7	CASRVNYEQYF	TGTGCCAGCAGAGTCAACTACGAGCAGTACTTC
TRBV6-1	-	TRBD1	TRBJ1-5	CASRPTGGYSQPQHF	TGTGCCAGCAGACCGACAGGGGGGTATAGTCAGCCCCAGCATTTT
TRBV7-3	few	-	TRBJ2-4	CASSLLPGRNGGIQYF	TGTGCCAGCAGCTTACTGCCGGGGCGCAATGGTGGCATTCAGTACTTC
TRBV5-1	few	TRBD1	TRBJ2-2	CATPRQGDTGELFF	TGCGCCACCCCTAGGCAGGGGGACACCGGGGAGCTGTTTTTT
TRBV7-6	few	-	TRBJ1-5	CASSLAPGNQPQHF	TGTGCCAGCAGCTTAGCGCCGGGCAATCAGCCCCAGCATTTT
TRBV4-1	few	TRBD1	TRBJ2-7	CASSWGQGAEQYF	TGCGCCAGCAGCTGGGGACAGGGGGCCGAGCAGTACTTC
TRBV7-2	many	-	TRBJ2-5	CASSLGGGQETQYF	TGTGCCAGCAGCTTGGGAGGGGGCCAAGAGACCCAGTACTTC
TRBV11-3	-	-	TRBJ1-1	CASSLEADTEAFF	TGTGCCAGCAGCTTAGAGGCAGACACTGAAGCTTTCTTT
TRBV5-6	few	-	TRBJ1-1	CASSPDGTNTEAFF	TGTGCCAGCAGCCCGGACGGTACGAACACTGAAGCTTTCTTT
TRBV7-3	-	-	TRBJ2-5	CASSLKERETQYF	TGTGCCAGCAGCTTAAAGGAACGAGAGACCCAGTACTTC
TRBV19	few	-	TRBJ1-3	CASSINTIDSGNTIYF	TGTGCCAGTAGTATTAACACAATTGACTCTGGAAACACCATATATTTT
TRBV5-1	-	-	TRBJ1-6	CASRTGYNSPLHF	TGCGCCAGCCGAACAGGGTACAATTCACCCCTCCACTTT
TRBV25-1	many	-	TRBJ2-1	CASSGANEQFF	TGTGCCAGCAGTGGGGCCAATGAGCAGTTCTTC
TRBV10-3	-	-	TRBJ1-5	CAISSTSNQPQHF	TGTGCCATCAGCTCCACTAGCAATCAGCCCCAGCATTTT
TRBV29-1	few	-	TRBJ1-5	CSVREQESQPQHF	TGCAGCGTAAGGGAACAGGAGTCTCAGCCCCAGCATTTT
TRBV4-1	few	-	TRBJ1-2	CASSLVDMDYGYTF	TGCGCCAGCAGCCTGGTGGATATGGACTATGGCTACACCTTC
TRBV5-4	few	-	TRBJ2-2	CASRTGHTGELFF	TGTGCCAGCAGAACAGGGCACACCGGGGAGCTGTTTTTT
TRBV18	-	-	TRBJ2-5	CASSPPSGSPAETQYF	TGTGCCAGCTCACCCCCCTCCGGGAGCCCTGCAGAGACCCAGTACTTC
TRBV20-1	few	-	TRBJ2-1	CSAIGGRGVFNEQFF	TGCAGTGCTATTGGCGGCAGGGGGGTTTTCAATGAGCAGTTCTTC
TRBV11-2	-	-	TRBJ2-7	CASSPDSHYEQYF	TGTGCCAGCAGCCCCGACAGCCACTACGAGCAGTACTTC
TRBV7-6	few	-	TRBJ2-3	CASSPSVSSTDTQYF	TGTGCCAGCAGCCCCTCGGTTTCTAGCACAGATACGCAGTATTTT
TRBV7-6	few	-	TRBJ2-1	CASSLAKGNLYNEQFF	TGTGCCAGCAGCTTAGCGAAAGGGAACCTTTACAATGAGCAGTTCTTC